This TCR beta chain was sequenced for a study of identical twins. Broader study findings: Out-of-frame alpha sequences shared by twins were enriched for low generation probability. Among beta out-of-frame sequences, excess sharing between twins appeared weaker. Analyses based on zero insertions could be partly confounded by invariant MAIT and iNKT cells. For cord blood, abundant beta clonotypes had fewer insertions, unlike memory repertoires, which showed none.

Of note for this clonotype: The antigen is unknown.

TCRdb reprocessed the 5' RACE reads via MiXCR and lists one record per CDR3 protein. The table has approximately 490,000 distinct CDR3 sequences, around 20% seen once; the top ten hold approximately 0.52%. This CDR3 contains 14 residues. The V gene's germline CDR1 is MNHNS and CDR2 SASEGT. V lost 6 bases and J lost 2, with 13 bases in between. This same sample was also part of a study on yellow fever vaccine responses in identical twins.

The chain couples TRBV6-1 to TRBJ2-5; D is possibly TRBD1 (6 bases). This TCR came from a young woman in good health. Material for sequencing was CD4+ T cells sorted from blood. This CDR3 reads CASSWGRTQETQYF. The CDR3 region has the DNA TGTGCCAGCAGCTGGGGGCGGACACAAGAGACCCAGTACTTC.